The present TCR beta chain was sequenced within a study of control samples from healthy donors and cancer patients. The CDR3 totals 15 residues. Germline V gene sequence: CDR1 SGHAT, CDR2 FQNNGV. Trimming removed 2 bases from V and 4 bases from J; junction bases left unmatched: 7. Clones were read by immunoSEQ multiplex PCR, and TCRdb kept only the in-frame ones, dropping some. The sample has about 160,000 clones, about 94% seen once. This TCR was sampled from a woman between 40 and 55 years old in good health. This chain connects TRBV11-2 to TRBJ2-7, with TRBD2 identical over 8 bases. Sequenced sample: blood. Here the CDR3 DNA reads TGTGCCAGCAGCTTATACGGGGGGGCCGAATACGAGCAGTACTTC. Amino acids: CASSLYGGAEYEQYF.